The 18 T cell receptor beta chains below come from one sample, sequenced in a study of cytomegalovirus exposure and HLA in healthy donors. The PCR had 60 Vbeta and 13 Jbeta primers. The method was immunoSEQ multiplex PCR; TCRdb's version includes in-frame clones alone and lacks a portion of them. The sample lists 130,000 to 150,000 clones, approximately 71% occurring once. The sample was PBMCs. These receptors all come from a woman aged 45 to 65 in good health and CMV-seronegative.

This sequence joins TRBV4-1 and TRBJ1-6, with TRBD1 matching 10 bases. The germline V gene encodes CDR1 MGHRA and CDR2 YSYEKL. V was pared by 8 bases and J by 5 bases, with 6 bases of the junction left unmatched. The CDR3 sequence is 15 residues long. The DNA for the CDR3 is TGCGCCAGCTCGGGACAGGGGATCGATAATTCACCCCTCCACTTT. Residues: CASSGQGIDNSPLHF.

The CDR3 DNA sequence: TGTGCCAGCAGCCCCGGGACTAGCGGGTGGGAGACCCAGTACTTC. This translates into CASSPGTSGWETQYF. The gene calls are TRBV11-3 and TRBJ2-5, with 12 bases identical to TRBD2. In germline, CDR1 is SGHNT, CDR2 YENEEA. The CDR3 has 15 residues. The V gene end was trimmed by 5 bases and the J gene end by 5 bases; junction bases not matched to a gene: 6.

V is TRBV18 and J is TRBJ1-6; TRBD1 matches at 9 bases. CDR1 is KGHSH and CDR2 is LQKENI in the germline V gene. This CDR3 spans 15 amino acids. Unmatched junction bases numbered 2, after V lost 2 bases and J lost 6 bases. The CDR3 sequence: CASSPAGQGNSPLHF. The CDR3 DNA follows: TGTGCCAGCTCACCAGCGGGACAGGGTAATTCACCCCTCCACTTT. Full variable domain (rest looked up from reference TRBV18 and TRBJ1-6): NAGVMQNPRHLVRRRGQEARLRCSPMKGHSHVYWYRQLPEEGLKFMVYLQKENIIDESGMPKERFSAEFPKEGPSILRIQQVVRGDSAAYFCASSPAGQGNSPLHFGNGTRLTVT.

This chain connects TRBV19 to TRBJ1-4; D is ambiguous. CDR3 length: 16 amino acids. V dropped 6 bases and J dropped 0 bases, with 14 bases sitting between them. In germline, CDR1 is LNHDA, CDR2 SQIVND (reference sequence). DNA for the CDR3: TGTGCCAGTAGCCGCATGTGGCAAGCAACTAATGAAAAACTGTTTTTT. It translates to CASSRMWQATNEKLFF.

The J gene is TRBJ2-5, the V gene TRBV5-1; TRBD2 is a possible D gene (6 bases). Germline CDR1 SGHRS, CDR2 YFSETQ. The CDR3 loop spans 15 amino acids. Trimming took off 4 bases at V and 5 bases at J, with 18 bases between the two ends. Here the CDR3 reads CASSPNSYRGETQYF. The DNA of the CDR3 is TGCGCCAGCAGCCCTAACTCCTATCGGGGGGAGACCCAGTACTTC.

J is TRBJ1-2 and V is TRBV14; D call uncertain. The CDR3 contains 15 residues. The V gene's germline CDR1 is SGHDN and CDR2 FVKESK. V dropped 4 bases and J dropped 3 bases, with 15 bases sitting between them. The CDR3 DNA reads TGTGCCAGCAGCCCTAACGCGCAAATCTACTATGGCTACACCTTC. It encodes CASSPNAQIYYGYTF.

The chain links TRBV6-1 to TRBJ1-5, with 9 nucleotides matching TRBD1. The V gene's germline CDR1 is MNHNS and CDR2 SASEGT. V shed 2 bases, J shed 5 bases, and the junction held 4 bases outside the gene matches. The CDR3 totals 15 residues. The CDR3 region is CASSEWDRVDQPQHF. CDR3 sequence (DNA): TGTGCCAGCAGTGAATGGGACAGGGTCGATCAGCCCCAGCATTTT.

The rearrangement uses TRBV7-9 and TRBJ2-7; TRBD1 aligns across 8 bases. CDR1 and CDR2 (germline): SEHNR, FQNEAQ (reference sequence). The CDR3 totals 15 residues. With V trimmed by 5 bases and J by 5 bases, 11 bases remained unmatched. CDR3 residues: CASSHTGTGFNEQYF. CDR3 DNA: TGTGCCAGCAGCCATACCGGGACAGGTTTCAACGAGCAGTACTTC.

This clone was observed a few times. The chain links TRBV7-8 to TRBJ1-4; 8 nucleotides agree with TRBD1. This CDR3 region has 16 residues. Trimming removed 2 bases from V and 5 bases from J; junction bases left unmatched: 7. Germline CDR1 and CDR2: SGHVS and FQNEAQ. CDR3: CASSLTRTGKNEKLFF. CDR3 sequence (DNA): TGTGCCAGCAGCTTAACTCGGACAGGGAAGAATGAAAAACTGTTTTTT.

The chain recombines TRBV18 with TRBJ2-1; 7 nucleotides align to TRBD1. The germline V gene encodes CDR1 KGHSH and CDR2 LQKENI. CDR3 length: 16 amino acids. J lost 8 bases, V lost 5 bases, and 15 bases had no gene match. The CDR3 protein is CASSTQITGVGDEQFF. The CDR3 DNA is TGTGCCAGCTCAACCCAGATCACAGGGGTGGGCGATGAGCAGTTCTTC.

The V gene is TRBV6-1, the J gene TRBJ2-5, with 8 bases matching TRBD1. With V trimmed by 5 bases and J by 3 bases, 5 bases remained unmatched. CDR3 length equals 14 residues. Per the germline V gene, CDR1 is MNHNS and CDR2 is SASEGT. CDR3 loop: CASSTGQVKETQYF. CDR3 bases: TGTGCCAGCAGTACGGGACAGGTTAAAGAGACCCAGTACTTC.

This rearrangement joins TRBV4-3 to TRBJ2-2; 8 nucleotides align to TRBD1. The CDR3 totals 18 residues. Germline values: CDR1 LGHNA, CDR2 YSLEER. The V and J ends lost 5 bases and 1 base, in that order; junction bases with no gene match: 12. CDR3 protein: CASSYHLPGTGNTGELFF. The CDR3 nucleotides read TGCGCCAGCAGCTACCATCTCCCCGGGACAGGGAACACCGGGGAGCTGTTTTTT.

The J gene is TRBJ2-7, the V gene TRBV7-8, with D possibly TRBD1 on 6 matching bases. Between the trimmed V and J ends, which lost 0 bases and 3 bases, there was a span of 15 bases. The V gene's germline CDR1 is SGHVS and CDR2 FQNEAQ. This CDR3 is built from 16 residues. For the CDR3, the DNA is TGTGCCAGCAGCTTAGCGCGGCCAGGGGAAGGCTACGAGCAGTACTTC. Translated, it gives CASSLARPGEGYEQYF.

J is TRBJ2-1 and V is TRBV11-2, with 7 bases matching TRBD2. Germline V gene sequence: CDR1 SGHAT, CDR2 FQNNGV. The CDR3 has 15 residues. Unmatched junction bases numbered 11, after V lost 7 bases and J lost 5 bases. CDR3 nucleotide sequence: TGTGCCAGCACCAACCCCCGCGGGGGTGACAATGAGCAGTTCTTC. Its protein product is CASTNPRGGDNEQFF.

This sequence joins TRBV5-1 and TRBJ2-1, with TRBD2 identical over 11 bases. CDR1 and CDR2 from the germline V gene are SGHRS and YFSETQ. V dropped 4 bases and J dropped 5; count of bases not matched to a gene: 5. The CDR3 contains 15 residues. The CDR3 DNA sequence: TGCGCCAGCAGCCGCGGACTAGCGGGTCACAATGAGCAGTTCTTC. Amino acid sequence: CASSRGLAGHNEQFF.

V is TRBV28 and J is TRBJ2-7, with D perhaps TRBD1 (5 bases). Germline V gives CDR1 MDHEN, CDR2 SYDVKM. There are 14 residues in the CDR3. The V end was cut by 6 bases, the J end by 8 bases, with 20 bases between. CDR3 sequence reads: CASSPDPDSTQQYF. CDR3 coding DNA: TGTGCCAGCAGCCCCGACCCCGACAGCACCCAGCAGTACTTC.

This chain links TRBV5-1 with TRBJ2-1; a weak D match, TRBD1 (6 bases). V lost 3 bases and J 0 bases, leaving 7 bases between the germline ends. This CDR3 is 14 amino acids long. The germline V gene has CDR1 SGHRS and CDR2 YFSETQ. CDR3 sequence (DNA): TGCGCCAGCAGCTCGGACAGCTCCTACAATGAGCAGTTCTTC. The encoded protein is CASSSDSSYNEQFF.

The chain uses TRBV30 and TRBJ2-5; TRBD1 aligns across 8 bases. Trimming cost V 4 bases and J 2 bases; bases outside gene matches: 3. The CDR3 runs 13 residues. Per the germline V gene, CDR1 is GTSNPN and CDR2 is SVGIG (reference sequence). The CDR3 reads CAWKWTGQETQYF. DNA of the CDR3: TGTGCCTGGAAGTGGACAGGGCAAGAGACCCAGTACTTC.